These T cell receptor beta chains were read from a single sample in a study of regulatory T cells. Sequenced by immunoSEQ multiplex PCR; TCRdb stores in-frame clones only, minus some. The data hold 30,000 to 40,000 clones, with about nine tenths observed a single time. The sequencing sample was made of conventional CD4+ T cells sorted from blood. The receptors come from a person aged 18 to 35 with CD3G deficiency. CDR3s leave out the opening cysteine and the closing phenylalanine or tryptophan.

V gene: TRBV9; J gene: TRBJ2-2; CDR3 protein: ASPERLGRSGELF
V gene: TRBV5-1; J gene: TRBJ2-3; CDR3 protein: ASSPEGRALDTQY
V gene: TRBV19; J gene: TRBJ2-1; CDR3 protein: ASSSGTSGRRGEQF
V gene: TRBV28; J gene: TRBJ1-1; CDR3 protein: ASSSPSEHTEAF
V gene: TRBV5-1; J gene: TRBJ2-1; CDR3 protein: ASSLAGSGGNNEQF
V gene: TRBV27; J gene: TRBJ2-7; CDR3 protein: ASSLDRSGEQY
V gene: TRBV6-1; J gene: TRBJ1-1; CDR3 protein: ASSRSWTVNTEAF
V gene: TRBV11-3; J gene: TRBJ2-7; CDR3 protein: ASSLRQGSEQY
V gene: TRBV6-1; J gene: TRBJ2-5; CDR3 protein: ASSVRGSLAQETQY
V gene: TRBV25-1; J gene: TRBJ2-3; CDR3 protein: ASSAQGISTDTQY
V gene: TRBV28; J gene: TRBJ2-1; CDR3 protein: ASNRLEGTSYNEQF
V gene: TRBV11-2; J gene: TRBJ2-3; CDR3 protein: ASSRGTTRTDTQY
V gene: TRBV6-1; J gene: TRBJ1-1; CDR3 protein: ASRARDRGGTEAF
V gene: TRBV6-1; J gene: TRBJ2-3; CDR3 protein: ASSDPPLKDTQY
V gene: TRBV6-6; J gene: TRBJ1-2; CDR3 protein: ASSYSGEGYT
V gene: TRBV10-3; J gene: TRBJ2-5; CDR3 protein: AISEWVGETQY
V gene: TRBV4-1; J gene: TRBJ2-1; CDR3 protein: ASSPLSSGVYNEQF
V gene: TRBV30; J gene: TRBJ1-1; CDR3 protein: AWLPGPSANTEAF
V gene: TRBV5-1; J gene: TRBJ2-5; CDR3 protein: ASRPQGGETQY
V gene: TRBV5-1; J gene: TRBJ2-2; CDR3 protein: ASSLAQTTGELF
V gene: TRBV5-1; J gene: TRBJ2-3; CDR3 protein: ASSLVQEDTQY
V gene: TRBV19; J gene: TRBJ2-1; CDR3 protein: ASSGTSLSSYNEQF
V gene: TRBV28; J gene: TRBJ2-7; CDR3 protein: ASSPIFRASGRYEQY
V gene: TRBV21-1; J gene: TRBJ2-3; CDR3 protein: ASSIPGAPGQTGLTDTQY
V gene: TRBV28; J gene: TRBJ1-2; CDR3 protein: ASSRPANYGYT
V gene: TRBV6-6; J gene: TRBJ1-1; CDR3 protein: ASSINRETEAF
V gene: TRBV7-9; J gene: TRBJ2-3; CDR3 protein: ASSAPGGDTQY
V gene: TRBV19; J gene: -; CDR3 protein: ASRRTGKVYPYEQY
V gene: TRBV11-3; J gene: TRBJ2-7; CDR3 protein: ASSLGGNREQY
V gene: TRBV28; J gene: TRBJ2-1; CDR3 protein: ASSLRALYNEQF
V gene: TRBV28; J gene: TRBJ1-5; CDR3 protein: ASSHPGWDQPQH
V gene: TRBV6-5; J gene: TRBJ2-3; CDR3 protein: ASSGGDTQY
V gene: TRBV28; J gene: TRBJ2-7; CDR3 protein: ASSLPGQNYEQY
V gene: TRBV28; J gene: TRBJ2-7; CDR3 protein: ASRPNRDKPSEQY
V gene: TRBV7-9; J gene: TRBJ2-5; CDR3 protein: ASSSLGWETQY
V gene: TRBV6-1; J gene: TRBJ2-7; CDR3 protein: ASSAGTISSYEQY
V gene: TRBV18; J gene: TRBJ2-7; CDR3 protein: ASSPAAPPRRGNYEQY
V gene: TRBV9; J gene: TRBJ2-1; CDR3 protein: ASSVPGYQVNEQF
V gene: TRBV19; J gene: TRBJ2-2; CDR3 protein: ASSPTSEGGGTGELF